The 30 T cell receptor beta chains presented below share a single source sample, sequenced in a study of CD8 T cells in ankylosing spondylitis. Via MiXCR, TCRdb re-called the 5' RACE reads, giving one row per CDR3 protein. Seen here are roughly 60,000 distinct CDR3 sequences, roughly 6.1% observed once, and the top ten hold roughly 4.8%. Material for sequencing was synovial fluid, either unsorted or a sorted T cell fraction (not recorded which). The receptors shown here come from a male donor with ankylosing spondylitis.

V gene TRBV6-5 combines with J gene TRBJ2-1, with D unresolved. The CDR3 covers 11 residues. V lost 6 bases to trimming and J lost 9 bases, with 9 bases between them. The germline V gene has CDR1 MNHEY and CDR2 SVGAGI. In nucleotides, the CDR3 is TGTGCCAGCAGCGCCCGGAGTGAGCAGTTCTTC. As protein: CASSARSEQFF.

This clonotype has only a few counts. The rearrangement links TRBV28 to TRBJ2-7; no clear D. The V and J ends lost 6 bases and 1 base respectively, with 13 bases between them. The germline V gene encodes CDR1 MDHEN and CDR2 SYDVKM. The CDR3 length is 14 residues. Here the CDR3 DNA reads TGTGCCAGCAGATCCGAAGGGCTTTCCTACGAGCAGTACTTC. Its translation: CASRSEGLSYEQYF.

This clonotype occurred many times. The CDR3 nucleotides are TGTGCCAGCAGCCGGGGGGGGGTCGGACAAGAGACCCAGTACTTC. Residues: CASSRGGVGQETQYF. The V and J genes are TRBV7-2 and TRBJ2-5; 8 positions match TRBD2. The germline V gene has CDR1 SGHTA and CDR2 FQGNSA. Unmatched junction bases numbered 7, after V lost 5 bases and J lost 2 bases. CDR3 length: 15 residues.

This CDR3 is CAISDPGLAFHEQYF. CDR3 in DNA: TGTGCCATCAGTGACCCGGGGCTAGCATTCCACGAGCAGTACTTC. The V and J genes are TRBV10-3 and TRBJ2-7; D may be TRBD1 or TRBD2 (5 bases each). The CDR3 covers 15 residues. Germline CDR1 and CDR2: ENHRY and SYGVKD. Trimming shortened V by 3 bases and J by 5 bases, and 17 bases separated the two germline ends.

This clonotype was observed at least ten times. The J gene is TRBJ2-7, the V gene TRBV18; TRBD2 matches 7 bases. The germline CDR1 and CDR2 sequences are KGHSH and LQKENI. CDR3 size: 14 residues. V shed 6 bases and J 6 bases; nucleotides not matched to a gene: 11. The DNA of the CDR3 is TGTGCCAGCTCCCCTAAGCGGGGCCAGAGCGAGCAGTACTTC. Translating gives CASSPKRGQSEQYF.

There are many counts of this clonotype. This chain connects TRBV6-1 to TRBJ1-5; a weak D match, TRBD1 (5 bases). This CDR3 region has 15 residues. The V gene's germline CDR1 is MNHNS and CDR2 SASEGT. V shed 2 bases and J shed 6 bases, with 14 bases lying between them. The CDR3 region is CASSELGRVGQPQHF. Here the CDR3 DNA reads TGTGCCAGCAGTGAACTGGGACGGGTTGGTCAGCCCCAGCATTTT.

The rearrangement uses TRBV7-8 and TRBJ2-5, with TRBD1 matching over 8 bases. The CDR3 spans 15 residues. Trimming took 5 bases from V and 2 from J; bases not matched to a gene: 7. Germline values: CDR1 SGHVS, CDR2 FQNEAQ. The CDR3 region is CASSRQGLGQETQYF. The DNA of the CDR3 is TGTGCCAGCAGCCGACAGGGGCTGGGGCAAGAGACCCAGTACTTC.

This clonotype appeared many times. The rearrangement uses TRBV12-3 or TRBV12-4 and TRBJ2-5; 10 nucleotides line up with TRBD2. The junction had 16 bases not matched to a gene; V was cut back by 3 bases and J by 3 bases. The CDR3 has 19 residues. The chain's CDR3 is CASSFRSMGSGRSEETQYF. The CDR3 DNA reads TGTGCCAGCAGTTTCCGGTCCATGGGTAGCGGGAGGAGTGAAGAGACCCAGTACTTC.

The V gene is TRBV7-2, the J gene TRBJ2-2; no clear D. Trimming took off 10 bases at V and 0 bases at J, with 9 bases between the two ends. This CDR3 region has 13 residues. Germline V gene sequence: CDR1 SGHTA, CDR2 FQGNSA. The CDR3 nucleotides read TGTGCCATCCGGGCGACGAACACCGGGGAGCTGTTTTTT. Translation gives CAIRATNTGELFF.

Many counts were recorded for this clonotype. V gene TRBV5-5 combines with J gene TRBJ2-1; 10 bases fit TRBD1. The length of the CDR3 is 15 residues. Germline CDR1 is SGHKS and CDR2 is YYEKEE (reference sequence). The ends lost 1 base at V and 7 bases at J; junction bases unmatched: 5. CDR3 DNA sequence: TGTGCCAGCAGCTTGAGGGGACAGGGGAATAATGAGCAGTTCTTC. Translating gives CASSLRGQGNNEQFF.

This clonotype was observed many times. The chain employs TRBV4-3 and TRBJ2-5; 9 nucleotides line up with TRBD2. Germline CDR1 and CDR2: LGHNA and YSLEER. This CDR3 comprises 17 residues. The V and J ends lost 1 base and 2 bases, in that order; junction bases with no gene match: 8. The CDR3 nucleotides are TGCGCCAGCAGCCAAGTACGGCCTAGCGGGATTCAAGAGACCCAGTACTTC. Protein sequence: CASSQVRPSGIQETQYF.

This clonotype was observed a few times. The chain joins TRBV18 to TRBJ2-1; D possibly corresponds to TRBD2 (5 bases). Trimming left V 2 bases short and J 0 bases short, with 8 bases between. CDR3 length equals 15 residues. The germline V gene encodes CDR1 KGHSH and CDR2 LQKENI. CDR3 amino acids: CASSPEGLSYNEQFF. For the CDR3, the DNA is TGTGCCAGCTCACCAGAGGGCCTCTCCTACAATGAGCAGTTCTTC.

The V gene is TRBV2, the J gene TRBJ2-3, with TRBD2 identical over 10 bases. The ends lost 5 bases at V and 1 base at J; junction bases unmatched: 3. Germline V lookup: CDR1 SNHLY, CDR2 FYNNEI. The CDR3 contains 15 residues. CDR3 region: CASSILAGGTDTQYF. In nucleotides, the CDR3 is TGTGCCAGCAGTATTCTAGCGGGAGGCACAGATACGCAGTATTTT.

This clonotype was counted ten times or more. V is TRBV10-3 and J is TRBJ2-1; 7 bases match TRBD1. Per the germline V gene, CDR1 is ENHRY and CDR2 is SYGVKD. With 0 bases clipped from V and 2 bases from J, the junction kept 7 bases outside the gene matches. The CDR3 has 17 amino acids. CDR3 loop: CAISESLQGSAYNEQFF. The CDR3 DNA is TGTGCCATCAGTGAGTCCTTACAGGGGTCAGCCTACAATGAGCAGTTCTTC.

This clonotype showed up many times. The chain recombines TRBV18 with TRBJ2-1, with D tentatively TRBD1 (6 bases). Germline V CDR1 and CDR2: KGHSH, LQKENI. CDR3 length equals 14 residues. Trimming took 3 bases from V and 7 from J, leaving 13 bases between them. The CDR3 DNA reads TGTGCCAGCTCACCCCGACAGGACAGAAATGAGCAGTTCTTC. The encoded protein is CASSPRQDRNEQFF. Variable domain in full (rest from reference TRBV18 and TRBJ2-1): NAGVMQNPRHLVRRRGQEARLRCSPMKGHSHVYWYRQLPEEGLKFMVYLQKENIIDESGMPKERFSAEFPKEGPSILRIQQVVRGDSAAYFCASSPRQDRNEQFFGPGTRLTVL.

The V and J genes are TRBV9 and TRBJ2-3; no clear D. The CDR3 extends over 14 amino acids. V shed 3 bases and J shed 2 bases, with 10 bases lying between them. Germline CDR1 and CDR2: SGDLS and YYNGEE. CDR3: CASSARHSTDTQYF. Here the CDR3 DNA reads TGTGCCAGCAGCGCTAGACATTCCACAGATACGCAGTATTTT.

This clonotype was counted many times. The V and J genes are TRBV7-2 and TRBJ1-1; D unresolved. This CDR3 is built from 13 residues. Deletions cut 3 bases from V and 12 bases from J, with 17 bases between. The V gene's germline CDR1 is SGHTA and CDR2 FQGNSA. The CDR3 reads CASSFFGEWRSFF. In DNA form, the CDR3 reads TGTGCCAGCAGCTTTTTCGGAGAATGGAGATCTTTCTTT.

This clonotype was observed many times. The chain is built from TRBV6-1 and TRBJ2-6; no definite D call. The CDR3 totals 16 residues. Germline-derived CDR1 and CDR2 are MNHNS and SASEGT. Deletions cut 10 bases from V and 0 bases from J, with 16 bases between. The CDR3 is CAIGRRRSSGANVLTF. The DNA for the CDR3 is TGTGCCATCGGAAGAAGGAGAAGCTCTGGGGCCAACGTCCTGACTTTC.

The rearrangement links TRBV11-3 to TRBJ2-1; D not resolved. Germline CDR1 SGHNT, CDR2 YENEEA. The CDR3 loop spans 13 amino acids. Deletions cut 2 bases from V and 6 bases from J, with 8 bases between. The CDR3 sequence: CASSLSSINEQFF. The CDR3 nucleotides are TGTGCCAGCAGCTTATCATCTATCAATGAGCAGTTCTTC.

The V call is TRBV7-8, the J call TRBJ1-1; possibly TRBD1 for D (6 bases). V gave up 2 bases and J gave up 4 bases, with 11 bases separating them. The CDR3 sequence is 14 residues long. Germline CDR1 is SGHVS and CDR2 is FQNEAQ. The CDR3 DNA reads TGTGCCAGCAGCTTAAGCGACAGGAGCACTGAAGCTTTCTTT. This gives the protein CASSLSDRSTEAFF.

This clonotype was seen many times. The chain has TRBV10-3 and TRBJ2-3, with a possible D match to TRBD2 (5 bases). The germline gives CDR1 ENHRY, CDR2 SYGVKD. Trimming shortened V by 3 bases and J by 2 bases, and 12 bases separated the two germline ends. CDR3 length: 15 residues. CDR3 amino acids: CAISELLVVTDTQYF. The CDR3 DNA follows: TGTGCCATCAGTGAACTACTAGTCGTCACAGATACGCAGTATTTT.

This clonotype occurred a few times. The chain joins TRBV7-2 to TRBJ2-1, with TRBD1 as a possible D gene (5 bases). Germline V gives CDR1 SGHTA, CDR2 FQGNSA. The V end was cut by 1 base, the J end by 4 bases, with 11 bases between. This CDR3 has 15 residues. The CDR3 nucleotides are TGTGCCAGCAGCTTAGGAACAGGCCCATACAATGAGCAGTTCTTC. It encodes CASSLGTGPYNEQFF.

This clonotype came up a few times. V is TRBV10-3 and J is TRBJ2-7; maybe TRBD1 (7 bases). Deletions cut 0 bases from V and 4 bases from J, with 16 bases between. Germline V gene lookup returns CDR1 ENHRY and CDR2 SYGVKD. This CDR3 is built from 16 residues. CDR3 DNA sequence: TGTGCCATCAGTGAGTCCAGACAGGGTGGGGGGTACGAGCAGTACTTC. Its protein product is CAISESRQGGGYEQYF.

In this sample, this clonotype turned up many times. The gene calls are TRBV28 and TRBJ2-5; TRBD2 matches 12 bases. The germline CDR1 and CDR2 sequences are MDHEN and SYDVKM. This CDR3 region has 18 residues. After removal of 5 bases from V and 1 base from J, the junction contained 11 bases not matched to a gene. The CDR3 DNA sequence: TGTGCCAGCAGTCCCGGACTAGCGGGATCCCGCCCCCAAGAGACCCAGTACTTC. Residues: CASSPGLAGSRPQETQYF. The full variable domain, completed using reference TRBV28 and TRBJ2-5, is DVKVTQSSRYLVKRTGEKVFLECVQDMDHENMFWYRQDPGLGLRLIYFSYDVKMKEKGDIPEGYSVSREKKERFSLILESASTNQTSMYLCASSPGLAGSRPQETQYFGPGTRLLVL.

This clonotype occurred many times. The chain joins TRBV7-3 to TRBJ2-2; 9 bases match TRBD2. With V trimmed by 5 bases and J by 2 bases, 12 bases remained unmatched. This CDR3 has 18 residues. From germline, CDR1 is SGHTA and CDR2 FQGTGA. DNA for the CDR3: TGTGCCAGCAGCCCCCGGACCCCGACTAGCGGAAACACCGGGGAGCTGTTTTTT. It codes for CASSPRTPTSGNTGELFF.

This clonotype occurred a few times. The conserved final phenylalanine or tryptophan is absent from the CDR3, which likely points to a read error. V is TRBV2 and J is TRBJ2-6; 10 bases fit TRBD1. CDR1 SNHLY and CDR2 FYNNEI come from the germline V gene. The V segment lost 6 bases and the J segment 4 bases; nucleotides outside the gene matches: 3. The CDR3 runs 15 residues. CDR3 residues: CASRDRGGGANVLTL. Here the CDR3 DNA reads TGTGCCAGCAGGGACAGGGGGGGAGGGGCCAACGTCCTGACTTTG.

This clonotype was seen repeatedly, ten times or more. The V and J genes are TRBV7-3 and TRBJ2-1; a possible D gene is TRBD2 (5 bases). Germline CDR1 and CDR2: SGHTA and FQGTGA. The CDR3 extends over 14 amino acids. Trimming took off 1 base at V and 3 bases at J, with 7 bases between the two ends. CDR3 coding DNA: TGTGCCAGCAGCTTAAACGGGATCTACAATGAGCAGTTCTTC. Amino acid sequence: CASSLNGIYNEQFF.

This clonotype was detected many times. The chain has TRBV3-1 and TRBJ2-5; tentative D call: TRBD2 (6 bases). The CDR3 consists of 14 residues. Germline V gene lookup returns CDR1 LGHDT and CDR2 YNNKEL (reference sequence). Trimming shortened V by 5 bases and J by 5 bases, and 15 bases separated the two germline ends. DNA of the CDR3: TGTGCCAGCAGCACCCGGGGAGGCGGCGAGACCCAGTACTTC. Amino acids: CASSTRGGGETQYF.

This clonotype was recorded many times. The rearrangement links TRBV29-1 to TRBJ2-3; no reliable D call. CDR1 and CDR2 (germline): SQVTM, ANQGSEA. The CDR3 is 13 amino acids. The CDR3 DNA is TGCAGTGCCCTCCCCGGAGGCACAGATACGCAGTATTTT. This translates into CSALPGGTDTQYF.

The table lists this clonotype with many counts. This sequence joins TRBV7-8 and TRBJ2-1, with a possible D match to TRBD1 (5 bases). This CDR3 region has 18 residues. V lost 3 bases to trimming and J lost 0 bases, with 18 bases between them. Germline CDR1 SGHVS, CDR2 FQNEAQ. CDR3 coding DNA: TGTGCCAGCAGCTTGACAGTAAGGGGAATAAGCTCCTACAATGAGCAGTTCTTC. Translated, it gives CASSLTVRGISSYNEQFF. Full variable domain (missing parts from reference TRBV7-8 and TRBJ2-1): GAGVSQSPRYKVAKRGQDVALRCDPISGHVSLFWYQQALGQGPEFLTYFQNEAQLDKSGLPSDRFFAERPEGSVSTLKIQRTQQEDSAVYLCASSLTVRGISSYNEQFFGPGTRLTVL.